This TCR beta chain appears in the sequencing data of a study of cytomegalovirus exposure and HLA in healthy donors. Notes on the study in general: A few CMV-associated chains were confirmed in vitro to be specific for CMV antigens. In the 95 to 150 validation repertoires, about 94% of cluster scores exceeded 0, per a later analysis. The majority of TCR sequences were rare, yet some public TCRs appeared in many donors.

A note on this clone: What it binds is unknown.

Only in-frame clones appear in the TCRdb table, and some are missing; sequencing was by immunoSEQ multiplex PCR. The top ten hold about 0.95% of the sample, which has some 220,000 clones, 90% to 95% seen once. Unmatched junction bases numbered 4, after V lost 4 bases and J lost 6 bases. The length of the CDR3 is 15 residues. Germline V CDR1 and CDR2: SGHRS, YFSETQ. This clonotype was obtained from a woman younger than 35 in good health and CMV-seronegative. The chain couples TRBV5-1 to TRBJ2-3; 14 bases map to TRBD2. The specimen was PBMCs. In DNA, the CDR3 is TGCGCCAGCAGCCCGGGACTAGCGGGAGTCGATACGCAGTATTTT. Its protein product is CASSPGLAGVDTQYF. Full variable domain (missing parts from reference TRBV5-1 and TRBJ2-3): KAGVTQTPRYLIKTRGQQVTLSCSPISGHRSVSWYQQTPGQGLQFLFEYFSETQRNKGNFPGRFSGRQFSNSRSEMNVSTLELGDSALYLCASSPGLAGVDTQYFGPGTRLTVL.